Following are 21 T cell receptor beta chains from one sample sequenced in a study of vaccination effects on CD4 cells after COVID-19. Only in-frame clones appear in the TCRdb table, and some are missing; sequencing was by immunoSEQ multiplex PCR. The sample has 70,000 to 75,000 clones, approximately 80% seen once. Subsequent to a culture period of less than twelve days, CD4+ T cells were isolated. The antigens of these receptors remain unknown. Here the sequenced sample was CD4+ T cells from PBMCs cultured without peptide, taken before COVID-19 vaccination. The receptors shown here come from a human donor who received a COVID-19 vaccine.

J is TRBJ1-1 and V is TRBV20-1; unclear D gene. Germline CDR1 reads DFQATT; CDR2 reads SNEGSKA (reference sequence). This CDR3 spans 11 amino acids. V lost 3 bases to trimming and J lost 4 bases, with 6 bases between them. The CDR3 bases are TGCAGTGCTAGGGGAGCCACTGAAGCTTTCTTT. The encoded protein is CSARGATEAFF.

The CDR3 loop reads CASSPPGTNTEAFF. DNA of the CDR3: TGTGCCAGCTCACCACCGGGAACGAACACTGAAGCTTTCTTT. The chain couples TRBV18 to TRBJ1-1; D gene uncertain. Germline-derived CDR1 and CDR2 are KGHSH and LQKENI. The V and J ends lost 0 bases and 1 base respectively, with 6 bases between them. This CDR3 is built from 14 residues.

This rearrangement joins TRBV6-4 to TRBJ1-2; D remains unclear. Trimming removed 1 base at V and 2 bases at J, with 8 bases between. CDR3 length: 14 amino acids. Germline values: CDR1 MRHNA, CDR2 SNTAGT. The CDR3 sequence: CASSDYPGNYGYTF. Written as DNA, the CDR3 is TGTGCCAGCAGTGACTATCCGGGGAACTATGGCTACACCTTC.

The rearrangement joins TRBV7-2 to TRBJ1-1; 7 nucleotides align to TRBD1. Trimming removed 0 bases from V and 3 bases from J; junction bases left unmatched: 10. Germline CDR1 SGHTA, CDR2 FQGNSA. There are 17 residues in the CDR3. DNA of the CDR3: TGTGCCAGCAGCTTAGCACAGGGGATTATATCGGACACTGAAGCTTTCTTT. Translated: CASSLAQGIISDTEAFF.

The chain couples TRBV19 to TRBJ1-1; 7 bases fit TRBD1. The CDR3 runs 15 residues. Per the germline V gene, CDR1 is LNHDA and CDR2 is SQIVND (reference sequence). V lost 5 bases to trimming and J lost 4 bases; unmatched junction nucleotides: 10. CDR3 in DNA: TGTGCCAGTAGTGCGGACAGGCGATCTTCCACTGAAGCTTTCTTT. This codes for CASSADRRSSTEAFF.

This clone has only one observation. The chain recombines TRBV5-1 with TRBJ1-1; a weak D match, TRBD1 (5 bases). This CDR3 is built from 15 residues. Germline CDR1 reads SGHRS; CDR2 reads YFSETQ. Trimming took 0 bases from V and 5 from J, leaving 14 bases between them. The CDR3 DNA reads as TGCGCCAGCAGCTTGGCCGGTGGGGGAGGAACTGAAGCTTTCTTT. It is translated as CASSLAGGGGTEAFF.

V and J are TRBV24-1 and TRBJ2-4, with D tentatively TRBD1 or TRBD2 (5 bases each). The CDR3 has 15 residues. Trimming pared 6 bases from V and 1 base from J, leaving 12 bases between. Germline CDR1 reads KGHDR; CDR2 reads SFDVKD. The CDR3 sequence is CATSIGEGAKNIQYF. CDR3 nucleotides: TGTGCCACCAGTATAGGCGAGGGGGCCAAAAACATTCAGTACTTC.

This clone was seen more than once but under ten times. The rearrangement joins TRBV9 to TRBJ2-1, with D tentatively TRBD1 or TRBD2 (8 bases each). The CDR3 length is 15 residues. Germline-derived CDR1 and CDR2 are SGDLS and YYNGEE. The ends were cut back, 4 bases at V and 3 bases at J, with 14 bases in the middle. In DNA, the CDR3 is TGTGCCAGCAGCCGGGGGGGGACAGGCTACAATGAGCAGTTCTTC. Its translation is CASSRGGTGYNEQFF.

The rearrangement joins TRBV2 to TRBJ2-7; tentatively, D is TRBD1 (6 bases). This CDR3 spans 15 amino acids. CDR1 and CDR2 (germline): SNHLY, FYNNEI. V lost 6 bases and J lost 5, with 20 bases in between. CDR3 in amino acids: CASRSLQGQFDEQYV. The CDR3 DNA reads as TGTGCCAGCAGGAGCCTACAGGGTCAGTTCGACGAGCAGTACGTC.

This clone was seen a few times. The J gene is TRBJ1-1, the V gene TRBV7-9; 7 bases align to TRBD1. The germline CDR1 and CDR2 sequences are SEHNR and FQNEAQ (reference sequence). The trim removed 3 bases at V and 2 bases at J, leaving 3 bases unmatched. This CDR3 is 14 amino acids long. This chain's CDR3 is CASSLNRGNTEAFF. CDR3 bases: TGTGCCAGCAGCTTGAACAGGGGCAACACTGAAGCTTTCTTT.

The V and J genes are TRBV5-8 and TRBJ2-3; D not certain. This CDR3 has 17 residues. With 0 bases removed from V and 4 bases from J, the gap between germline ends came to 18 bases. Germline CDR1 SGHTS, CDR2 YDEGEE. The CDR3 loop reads CASSLAFGSAIPDTQYF. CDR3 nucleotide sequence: TGTGCCAGCAGCTTGGCGTTTGGAAGTGCTATTCCAGATACGCAGTATTTT. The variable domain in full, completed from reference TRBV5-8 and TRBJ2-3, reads EAGVTQSPTHLIKTRGQQATLRCSPISGHTSVYWYQQALGLGLQFLLWYDEGEERNRGNFPPRFSGRQFPNYSSELNVNALELEDSALYLCASSLAFGSAIPDTQYFGPGTRLTVL.

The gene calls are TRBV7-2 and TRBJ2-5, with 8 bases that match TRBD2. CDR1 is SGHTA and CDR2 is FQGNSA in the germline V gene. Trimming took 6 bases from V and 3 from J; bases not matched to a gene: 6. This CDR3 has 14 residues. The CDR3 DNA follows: TGTGCCAGCAGTCTTAGCGGGGTTGAAGAGACCCAGTACTTC. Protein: CASSLSGVEETQYF.

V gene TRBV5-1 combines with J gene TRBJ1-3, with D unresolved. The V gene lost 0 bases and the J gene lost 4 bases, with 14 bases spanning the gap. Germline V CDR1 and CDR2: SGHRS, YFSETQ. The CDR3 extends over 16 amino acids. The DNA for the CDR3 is TGCGCCAGCAGCTTGGTTGGCCAGGAGTCCGGAAACACCATATATTTT. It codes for CASSLVGQESGNTIYF.

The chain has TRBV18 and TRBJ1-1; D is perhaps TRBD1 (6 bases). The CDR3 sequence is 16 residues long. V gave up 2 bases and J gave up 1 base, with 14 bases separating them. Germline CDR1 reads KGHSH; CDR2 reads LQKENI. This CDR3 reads CASSPIGWGQNTEAFF. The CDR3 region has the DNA TGTGCCAGCTCACCAATTGGTTGGGGGCAGAACACTGAAGCTTTCTTT.

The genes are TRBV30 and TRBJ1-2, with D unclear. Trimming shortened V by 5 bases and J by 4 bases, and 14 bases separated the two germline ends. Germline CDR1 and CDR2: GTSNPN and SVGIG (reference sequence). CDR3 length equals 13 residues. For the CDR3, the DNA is TGTGCCTGGCGGGATCCCCCCTCCTATGGCTACACCTTC. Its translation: CAWRDPPSYGYTF.

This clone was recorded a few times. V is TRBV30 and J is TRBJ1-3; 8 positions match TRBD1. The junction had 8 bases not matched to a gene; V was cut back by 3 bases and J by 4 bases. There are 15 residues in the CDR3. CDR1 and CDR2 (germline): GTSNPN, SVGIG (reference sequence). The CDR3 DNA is TGTGCCTGGAGCCGGACAGGGAACGTAGGAAACACCATATATTTT. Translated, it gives CAWSRTGNVGNTIYF. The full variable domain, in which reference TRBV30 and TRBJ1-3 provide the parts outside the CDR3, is SQTIHQWPATLVQPVGSPLSLECTVEGTSNPNLYWYRQAAGRGLQLLFYSVGIGQISSEVPQNLSASRPQDRQFILSSKKLLLSDSGFYLCAWSRTGNVGNTIYFGEGSWLTVV.

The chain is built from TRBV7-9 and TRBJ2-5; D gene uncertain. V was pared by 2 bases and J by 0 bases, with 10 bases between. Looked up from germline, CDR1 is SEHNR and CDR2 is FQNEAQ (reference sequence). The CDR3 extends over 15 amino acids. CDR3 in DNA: TGTGCCAGCAGCTTAAATAGACTCTACCAAGAGACCCAGTACTTC. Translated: CASSLNRLYQETQYF. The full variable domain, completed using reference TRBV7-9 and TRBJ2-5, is DTGVSQNPRHKITKRGQNVTFRCDPISEHNRLYWYRQTLGQGPEFLTYFQNEAQLEKSRLLSDRFSAERPKGSFSTLEIQRTEQGDSAMYLCASSLNRLYQETQYFGPGTRLLVL.

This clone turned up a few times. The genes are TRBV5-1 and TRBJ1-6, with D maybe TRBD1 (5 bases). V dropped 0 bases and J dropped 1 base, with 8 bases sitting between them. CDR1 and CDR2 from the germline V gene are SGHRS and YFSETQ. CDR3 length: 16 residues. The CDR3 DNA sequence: TGCGCCAGCAGCTTGGTTTGGGGGTCCTATAATTCACCCCTCCACTTT. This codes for CASSLVWGSYNSPLHF. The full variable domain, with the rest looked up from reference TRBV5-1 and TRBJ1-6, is KAGVTQTPRYLIKTRGQQVTLSCSPISGHRSVSWYQQTPGQGLQFLFEYFSETQRNKGNFPGRFSGRQFSNSRSEMNVSTLELGDSALYLCASSLVWGSYNSPLHFGNGTRLTVT.

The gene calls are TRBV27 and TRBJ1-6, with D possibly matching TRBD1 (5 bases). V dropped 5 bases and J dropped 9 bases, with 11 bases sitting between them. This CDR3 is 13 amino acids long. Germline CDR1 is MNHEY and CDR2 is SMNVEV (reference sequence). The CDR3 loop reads CASSVPGTSPLHF. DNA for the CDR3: TGTGCCAGCAGTGTACCAGGGACTTCACCCCTCCACTTT.

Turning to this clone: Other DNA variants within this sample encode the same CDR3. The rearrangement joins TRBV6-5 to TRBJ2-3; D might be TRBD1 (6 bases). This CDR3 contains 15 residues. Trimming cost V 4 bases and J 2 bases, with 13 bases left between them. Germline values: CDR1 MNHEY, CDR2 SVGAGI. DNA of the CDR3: TGTGCCAGCAGTTCCCAGGGGACATACACAGATACGCAGTATTTT. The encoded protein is CASSSQGTYTDTQYF.

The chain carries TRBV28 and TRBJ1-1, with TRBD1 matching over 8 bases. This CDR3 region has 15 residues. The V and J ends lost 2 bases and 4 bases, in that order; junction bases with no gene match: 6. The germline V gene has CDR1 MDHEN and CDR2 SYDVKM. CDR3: CASSLIRGRITEAFF. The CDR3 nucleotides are TGTGCCAGCAGTTTAATCAGGGGGCGCATCACTGAAGCTTTCTTT.